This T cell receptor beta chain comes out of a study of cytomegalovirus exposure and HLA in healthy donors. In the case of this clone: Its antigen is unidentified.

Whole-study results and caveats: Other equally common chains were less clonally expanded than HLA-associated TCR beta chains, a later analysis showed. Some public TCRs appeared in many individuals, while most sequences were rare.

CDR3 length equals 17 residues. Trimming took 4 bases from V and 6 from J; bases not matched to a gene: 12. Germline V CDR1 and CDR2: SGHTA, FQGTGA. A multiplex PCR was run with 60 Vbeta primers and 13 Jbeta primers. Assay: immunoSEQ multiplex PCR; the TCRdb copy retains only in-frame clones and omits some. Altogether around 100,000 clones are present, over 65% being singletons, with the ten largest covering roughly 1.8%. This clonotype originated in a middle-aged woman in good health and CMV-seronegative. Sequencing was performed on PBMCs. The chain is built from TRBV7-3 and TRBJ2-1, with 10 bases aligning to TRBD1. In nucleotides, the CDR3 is TGTGCCAGCAGCTCAGACACCGGGACAGGGGCGGTCAATGAGCAGTTCTTC. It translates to CASSSDTGTGAVNEQFF.